This TCR beta chain came from a study of CD8+ T cells in alopecia areata listed by TCRdb under 2018. General notes on the study: Treated patients were enrolled in an open-label pilot trial of oral tofacitinib at 5 to 10 mg twice daily for moderate-to-severe alopecia areata. High-throughput TCRbeta sequencing was used to examine T cell clonal expansion in alopecia areata in both the C3H/HeJ mouse model and human patients. Clonality in the scalp was compared among normal scalp (n=4), patchy alopecia areata scalp (n=8), and alopecia totalis/universalis scalp (n=8). In humans, TCRbeta sequencing was performed on scalp tissue and on sorted CD4+ and CD8+ peripheral blood T cells from healthy controls and from patients with patchy or totalis/universalis alopecia areata. Biopsies were taken from tofacitinib-treated patients at baseline and at 4 and 24 weeks of treatment, and a later scalp biopsy was taken in several of the tofacitinib-treated patients. Patients stayed on tofacitinib for 6 to 18 months and then had 6 months of follow-up off drug so that delayed response and recurrence could be assessed. immunoSEQ multiplex PCR using 35 Vbeta forward primers and 13 Jbeta reverse primers was used to amplify TCRbeta CDR3 regions. The SALT score, which quantifies the percentage of affected scalp surface area, was used to measure disease severity in treated patients. RNA came from the PAXgene miRNA kit for fixed scalp, the miRNeasy kit for PBMCs, and the RNeasy kit for mouse skin.

Library construction relied on the immunoSEQ multiplex PCR assay. RNA was extracted from all samples and reverse transcribed into cDNA as template for TCR sequencing. SuperScript III was used to make first-strand cDNA, primed with a 2:1 mix of oligo-dT and random hexamers. A synthetic immune receptor repertoire was used to gauge amplification bias, and whatever bias remained was removed computationally. Concerning the study's data processing: Raw reads were preprocessed for error removal, and CDR3 was defined according to IMGT conventions as running from the conserved cysteine to phenylalanine. To get clonality, Shannon entropy was normalized by log2 of the number of productive unique TCRs and the result was subtracted from 1. CD4 or CD8 identity of scalp clones was inferred by cross-referencing scalp TCRbeta sequences with sorted blood CD4 and CD8 repertoires. The immuneACCESS repertoire file appears here via TCRdb, limited to in-frame rearrangements. These files lack a portion of the clones; in checked studies, under half of the deficit traces to unresolved V genes, and the cause of the others is not known. V and J calls and clone size are as listed in that table; D and trimming were resolved from the DNA. This sample gives fewer than 110,000 clones in total; roughly three fifths of them show up just once. The top ten clones comprise about 17% of the sample.

The CDR3 runs 13 amino acids, cysteine and phenylalanine included. Solely the CDR3 DNA is kept, with 39 bases framed from the first base. The junction carries 11 bases between V and J, which are trimmed by 6 bases and 3 bases respectively. The germline V gene gives CDR1 as ENHRY and CDR2 as SYGVKD. Broader findings and caveats from the paper: During tofacitinib treatment, many expanded lesional clones stuck around in both scalp and blood, and this persistence may partly explain why relapse happens after treatment is stopped. TCR sequences shared between patients were less clear than in mice, possibly partly because of HLA diversity in the patient population. Because the treated cohort was small and had only one nonresponder, larger studies are needed to examine links between baseline CD8+ expansion and response. Scalp TCR repertoire analysis is complicated because resident alphabeta T cells in normal human skin are also sequenced, whereas mouse skin is dominated by gammadelta T cells. Compared with normal scalp, lesional scalp, particularly in alopecia totalis/universalis, had higher clonality and more expanded CD8+ clones, which suggests antigenic drive. With tofacitinib, both scalp clonality and the number of expanded CD8+ clones among the top 100 scalp clones went down significantly.

Reading the label with the study, this specimen's treatment or condition is: oral pan-JAK inhibitor, 5-10 mg twice daily. Lesional scalp punch biopsies and peripheral blood were obtained from alopecia areata patients. PBMCs were isolated by density centrifugation and stained for CD3, CD4 and CD8, and CD4+ and CD8+ T cells were sorted on a FACSAria. This clone was seen a few times. Which antigen it targets is not known. Base qualities are not provided; no much larger clone lies one nucleotide away. The starting material was CD8+ T cells sorted from blood, obtained between weeks 55 and 65, from a patient treated with tofacitinib. In this chain, TRBV10-3 is recombined with TRBJ1-1, with no reliable assignment of the D segment. The sequence was obtained from a human donor with alopecia areata. The CDR3 has the sequence CAIRPDGYTEAFF. The DNA is as follows: TGTGCCATCAGGCCGGACGGATACACTGAAGCTTTCTTT.